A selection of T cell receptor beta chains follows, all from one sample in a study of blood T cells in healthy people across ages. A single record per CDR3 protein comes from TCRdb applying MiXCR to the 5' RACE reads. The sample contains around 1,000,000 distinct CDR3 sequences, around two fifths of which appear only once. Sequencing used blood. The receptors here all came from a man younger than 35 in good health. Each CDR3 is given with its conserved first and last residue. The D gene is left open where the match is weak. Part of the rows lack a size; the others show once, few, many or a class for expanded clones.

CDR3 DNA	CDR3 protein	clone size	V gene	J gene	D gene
TGTGCCAGCAGCACTAACTACGAGCAGTACTTC	CASSTNYEQYF	many	TRBV7-2	TRBJ2-7	-
TGTGCCAGCAGTGATACAGGCTACGGGCAGCCCCAGCATTTT	CASSDTGYGQPQHF	-	TRBV6-2/TRBV6-3	TRBJ1-5	-
TGTGCCAGCAGCTTTTGGGGTTTGGATGAAAAACTGTTTTTT	CASSFWGLDEKLFF	-	TRBV7-2	TRBJ1-4	-
TGCGCCAGCAGCCAAGAGTGGAGACCTACACCTAATGAAAAACTGTTTTTT	CASSQEWRPTPNEKLFF	few	TRBV4-3	TRBJ1-4	-
TGTGCCTCTTCGCGGGGGGCTAGCACAGATACGCAGTATTTT	CASSRGASTDTQYF	-	TRBV7-2	TRBJ2-3	TRBD2
TGTGCCAGCAGTTTCCCCCTTCCACGGGGGGGCCTTAATGAGCAGTTCTTC	CASSFPLPRGGLNEQFF	-	TRBV27	TRBJ2-1	TRBD2
TGTGCCAGCAGCGCCGGGACAGCCCTGAATCAGCCCCAGCATTTT	CASSAGTALNQPQHF	few	TRBV2	TRBJ1-5	TRBD1
TGTGCCAGCAGTTTGGCAGGAAACTTAAATTCACCCCTCCACTTT	CASSLAGNLNSPLHF	few	TRBV28	TRBJ1-6	-
TGCGCCAGCAGCCAACAACGGGGGCCCTATGGCTACACCTTC	CASSQQRGPYGYTF	many	TRBV4-3	TRBJ1-2	-
TGTGCCAGCAGCTTAGCTTCGCAGGGGGGGAATGAGCAGTTCTTC	CASSLASQGGNEQFF	-	TRBV7-2	TRBJ2-1	-
TGTGCCATCAGTGCTGCGAAAGGAAATAACACTGAAGCTTTCTTT	CAISAAKGNNTEAFF	-	TRBV10-3	TRBJ1-1	-
TGCGCCAGCAGCTTGACTAGCGGGGAGTCGGAGACCCAGTACTTC	CASSLTSGESETQYF	few	TRBV5-1	TRBJ2-5	TRBD2
TGCGCCAGCAGCTACGACAGGGTCCAAGAGACCCAGTACTTC	CASSYDRVQETQYF	few	TRBV5-1	TRBJ2-5	TRBD1
TGCGCCAGCAGCCAAGTATCTCTGGCCGGACAGTCTAACTATGGCTACACCTTC	CASSQVSLAGQSNYGYTF	few	TRBV4-1	TRBJ1-2	-
TGTGCCAGCATACACGGGCCCACCCGTTTCTTT	CASIHGPTRFF	few	TRBV27	TRBJ1-1	-
TGTGCCAGCAGTTGGGCAGGGGATAATGAAAAACTGTTTTTT	CASSWAGDNEKLFF	-	TRBV2	TRBJ1-4	-
TGTGCCAGCAGCCAAAACAGGACACCCCAGCATTTT	CASSQNRTPQHF	-	TRBV6-2/TRBV6-3	TRBJ1-5	-
TGTGCCAGCAGTTTTCTCAACCTGGGTGCGGATACGCAGTATTTT	CASSFLNLGADTQYF	few	TRBV27	TRBJ2-3	-
TGCAGTGCTAGAGAGGCATTGTCAGCCGGGGAGCTGTTTTTT	CSAREALSAGELFF	-	TRBV20-1	TRBJ2-2	-
TGTGCCAGCAGACCGGGACGCGACACCGGGGAGCTGTTTTTT	CASRPGRDTGELFF	-	TRBV2	TRBJ2-2	-
TGTGCCAGCAGCTCATATCAGGGGAATGAGCAGTTCTTC	CASSSYQGNEQFF	-	TRBV11-3	TRBJ2-1	-
TGCAGTGCTAGTAAGACAGGAAGCACAGATACGCAGTATTTT	CSASKTGSTDTQYF	few	TRBV20-1	TRBJ2-3	-
TGTGCCGGGAGTTCCCGCACAGATACGCAGTATTTT	CAGSSRTDTQYF	-	TRBV30	TRBJ2-3	-
TGTGCCAGCAGCTTAGTTGGAATGACCATTCCGGGTGGCTACACCTTC	CASSLVGMTIPGGYTF	-	TRBV7-2	TRBJ1-2	-
TGTGCCAGCAGCTTGGATAAGAATTCACCCCTCCACTTT	CASSLDKNSPLHF	-	TRBV5-8	TRBJ1-6	-
TGTGCCAGCAGCCGAGAAGCGGGGGGGCTCGTTTACAATGAGCAGTACTTC	CASSREAGGLVYNEQYF	-	TRBV4-2	TRBJ2-5	TRBD2
TGTGCCAGCAGCATACAGACAGGTTATTTCTACAATGAGCAGTTCTTC	CASSIQTGYFYNEQFF	many	TRBV11-2	TRBJ2-1	-
TGTGCCAACAGTTACGCCCAGCCCCAGCATTTT	CANSYAQPQHF	-	TRBV12-3/TRBV12-4	TRBJ1-5	-
TGTGCCAGCAGAGCCGGGACTAGCAACCAGTTCTTC	CASRAGTSNQFF	-	TRBV6-5	TRBJ2-1	TRBD2
TGTGCCAGCAGGGGAACTACACTCACAGATACGCAGTATTTT	CASRGTTLTDTQYF	many	TRBV2	TRBJ2-3	-
TGTGCCGGCAGTGAAACGGGGAGCGCGAACACCGGGGAGCTGTTTTTT	CAGSETGSANTGELFF	-	TRBV6-1	TRBJ2-2	-
TGCGCCAGCAGCTCCGGGGGGACAGGAGATGAAAAACTGTTTTTT	CASSSGGTGDEKLFF	few	TRBV5-1	TRBJ1-4	TRBD1
TGTGCCAGCCTGGGACTCAACACCGGGGAGCTGTTTTTT	CASLGLNTGELFF	-	TRBV11-2	TRBJ2-2	-
TGTGCCAGCAGCCGGGGCAGGGGAGTAAGTCAGCCCCAGCATTTT	CASSRGRGVSQPQHF	once	TRBV12-3/TRBV12-4	TRBJ1-5	-
TGTGCCAGCAGCTTAGCACCGACAGTGGCCCGATCCGAATCCTACGAGCAGTACTTC	CASSLAPTVARSESYEQYF	few	TRBV7-8	TRBJ2-7	-
TGCGCCAGCAGCCAAGATTTAGGCAGGTATAGCAATCAGCCCCAGCATTTT	CASSQDLGRYSNQPQHF	few	TRBV4-3	TRBJ1-5	-
TGTGCCGGGAGTCCCCTCGGGGGCTACACCTTC	CAGSPLGGYTF	-	TRBV30	TRBJ1-2	-
TGTGCCAGCAGTGAATTGGACAGGGGTTCGCATTACGAGCAGTACTTC	CASSELDRGSHYEQYF	few	TRBV2	TRBJ2-7	TRBD1
TGTGCCAGCAGTTACGAGAGAGGATCACCCCTCCACTTT	CASSYERGSPLHF	-	TRBV6-6	TRBJ1-6	-
TGTGCCAGCAGCCTACCGGGACAGCATATCCAAGAGACCCAGTACTTC	CASSLPGQHIQETQYF	-	TRBV7-9	TRBJ2-5	TRBD1
TGTGCCAGCAGTTTAAGGTCTAGCCATCTAACCTCCAGTGAGCAGTACTTC	CASSLRSSHLTSSEQYF	few	TRBV12-3/TRBV12-4	TRBJ2-5	-
TGCGCCAGCAGTCACGGGACTAGAGATGAGCAGTACTTC	CASSHGTRDEQYF	few	TRBV5-1	TRBJ2-7	TRBD2
TGTGCCAGCAGCTCAAGGGCAACTAGCACAGATACGCAGTATTTT	CASSSRATSTDTQYF	-	TRBV7-9	TRBJ2-3	-
TGTGCCAGCAGCTTAGACTCCAGTACCTACGAGCAGTACTTC	CASSLDSSTYEQYF	-	TRBV11-2	TRBJ2-7	-
TGCAGTGCTAGAGGGGCGGACAGGGGGCTCTATGGCTACACCTTC	CSARGADRGLYGYTF	-	TRBV20-1	TRBJ1-2	TRBD1
TGTGCCAGCACCTTACAGGGGGTTGCAAACTATGGCTACACCTTC	CASTLQGVANYGYTF	-	TRBV21-1	TRBJ1-2	-